These 22 T cell receptor beta chains came from one sample sequenced in a study of blood T cells in healthy people across ages. For the second PCR, which ran for about 6 to 11 cycles, a sample-barcoded 5' primer and a J-beta primer mix were used. Via MiXCR, TCRdb re-called the 5' RACE reads, giving one row per CDR3 protein. The sample consists of roughly 1,500,000 distinct CDR3 sequences, 40% to 50% of them appearing once. Input material: blood. The source of these receptors is a woman aged 18 to 35 in good health.

The genes are TRBV7-8 and TRBJ2-7; D uncertain. Trimming pared 5 bases from V and 3 bases from J, leaving 14 bases between. Per the germline V gene, CDR1 is SGHVS and CDR2 is FQNEAQ. This CDR3 region has 14 residues. The CDR3 nucleotides read TGTGCCAGCAGCCCGACGGAGATCAACTACGAGCAGTACTTC. Encoded protein: CASSPTEINYEQYF.

This clonotype has a handful of counts. The chain joins TRBV20-1 to TRBJ2-1; 9 bases are shared with TRBD2. V lost 0 bases to trimming and J lost 12 bases; unmatched junction nucleotides: 12. CDR1 is DFQATT, CDR2 SNEGSKA, per germline (reference sequence). The CDR3 has 15 residues. DNA for the CDR3: TGCAGTGCTAGAGATCGGCGGGAGGGCCCCGTGTTGCAGTTCTTC. This translates into CSARDRREGPVLQFF.

Only a few counts were recorded for this clonotype. The chain joins TRBV20-1 to TRBJ2-3; no definite D call. Looked up from germline, CDR1 is DFQATT and CDR2 is SNEGSKA (reference sequence). The CDR3 covers 11 residues. V lost 1 base and J lost 3, with 2 bases in between. The CDR3 sequence is CSARATDTQYF. The CDR3 DNA sequence: TGCAGTGCTAGAGCTACAGATACGCAGTATTTT.

This clonotype was detected only a few times. V usage is TRBV12-3 or TRBV12-4 and J usage is TRBJ1-2; D possibly corresponds to TRBD1 (6 bases). Trimming cost V 7 bases and J 3 bases, with 9 bases left between them. This CDR3 has 12 amino acids. The DNA for the CDR3 is TGTGCCAGCAAGGGGGAACACTATGGCTACACCTTC. The encoded protein is CASKGEHYGYTF.

The gene calls are TRBV2 and TRBJ2-7; D remains ambiguous. The end of the DNA is better explained by TRBJ2-5, so the J call may be wrong. Germline CDR1 is SNHLY and CDR2 is FYNNEI. The CDR3 is 13 residues long. The CDR3 protein is CASSGNSRETQYF. CDR3 coding DNA: TGTGCCAGCAGTGGTAATAGCAGAGAGACCCAGTACTTC.

J is TRBJ2-7 and V is TRBV10-3; tentatively, D is TRBD2 (5 bases). Germline CDR1 reads ENHRY; CDR2 reads SYGVKD. This CDR3 is built from 13 residues. V lost 10 bases to trimming and J lost 6 bases, with 19 bases between them. CDR3 protein: CATAGGSPVEQYF. Here the CDR3 DNA reads TGTGCCACCGCTGGAGGTTCCCCGGTCGAGCAGTACTTC.

Turning to this clonotype: Compared with germline, one end of the junction differs, possibly owing to a read error. This chain uses TRBV6-1 with TRBJ2-6; 7 bases are shared with TRBD1. The V gene's germline CDR1 is MNHNS and CDR2 SASEGT. This CDR3 region has 17 residues. CDR3: CASSEQGELSGADVLTF. The CDR3 nucleotides read TGTGCCAGCAGTGAACAGGGGGAACTTTCTGGGGCCGACGTCCTGACTTTC.

The chain links TRBV28 to TRBJ2-3; 7 bases are shared with TRBD1. Germline values: CDR1 MDHEN, CDR2 SYDVKM. CDR3 size: 14 residues. Trimming at V came to 5 bases and at J to 4 bases, leaving 6 bases not matched to a gene. CDR3 region: CASSVRGQSDTQYF. In DNA form, the CDR3 reads TGTGCCAGCAGTGTAAGGGGGCAATCAGATACGCAGTATTTT.

This clonotype was picked up one time. The chain carries TRBV7-6 and TRBJ2-1; possible D gene TRBD1, 6 bases. CDR3 length: 13 residues. Germline CDR1 is SGHVS and CDR2 is FNYEAQ. V was trimmed by 5 bases and J by 10 bases, leaving 15 bases between them. CDR3 sequence (DNA): TGTGCCAGCAGCATAAGAGTTCAGGGGGAGCAGTTCTTC. Translated, it gives CASSIRVQGEQFF.

This clonotype was observed a single time. The chain is built from TRBV7-8 and TRBJ1-5; TRBD1 might be the D (6 bases). Germline CDR1 and CDR2: SGHVS and FQNEAQ. The CDR3 is 17 amino acids. V was clipped by 7 bases and J by 5 bases, with 24 bases between them. The CDR3 spells CASTGEGGPTLDQPQHF. The CDR3 bases are TGTGCCAGCACCGGGGAGGGGGGCCCTACCCTAGATCAGCCCCAGCATTTT.

As to this clonotype: This could be a read error, since a much larger clone is one nucleotide away. V and J are TRBV10-3 and TRBJ2-4; 11 bases match TRBD2. The J call is doubtful: the DNA matches TRBJ2-7 better. Germline CDR1 is ENHRY and CDR2 is SYGVKD. This CDR3 is 14 amino acids long. CDR3 in DNA: TGTGCCATCGGACTTACTAGCGGGAGCTACGAGCAGTACTTC. As protein: CAIGLTSGSYEQYF.

There are a few counts of this clonotype. Written as DNA, the CDR3 is TGCAGTGCTAAGACTTCACCGGGACCCTACGAGCAGTACTTC. It encodes CSAKTSPGPYEQYF. The chain joins TRBV20-1 to TRBJ2-1, with D possibly called TRBD1 or TRBD2 (5 bases each). The DNA end favors TRBJ2-7, so the J call may be wrong. The germline gives CDR1 DFQATT, CDR2 SNEGSKA (reference sequence). The CDR3 covers 14 residues.

A remark on this clonotype: Possible read error: a much larger clone is one base away. This chain links TRBV12-3 or TRBV12-4 with TRBJ2-5, with 8 bases identical to TRBD2. The J call could be wrong; TRBJ2-7 is a better fit for the DNA end. CDR3 length equals 14 residues. The CDR3 sequence: CASSLSAGDAEQYF. CDR3 in DNA: TGTGCCAGCAGTTTATCAGCGGGAGACGCCGAGCAGTACTTC.

This clonotype appeared a single time. The rearrangement uses TRBV6-5 and TRBJ2-1; no clear D gene. The ends were cut back, 8 bases at V and 0 bases at J, with 14 bases in the middle. Looked up from germline, CDR1 is MNHEY and CDR2 is SVGAGI. This CDR3 contains 15 residues. CDR3 sequence reads: CASGETHLSYNEQFF. As DNA, the CDR3 is TGTGCCAGCGGAGAGACGCATCTCTCCTACAATGAGCAGTTCTTC.

This rearrangement joins TRBV7-9 to TRBJ1-4, with a possible D match to TRBD1 (6 bases). This CDR3 is 19 amino acids long. V was trimmed by 5 bases and J by 1 base, leaving 23 bases between them. The germline gives CDR1 SEHNR, CDR2 FQNEAQ (reference sequence). The DNA of the CDR3 is TGTGCCAGCAGCCGACTTCGGCGGGGGGCTGTTCAAACTAATGAAAAACTGTTTTTT. Its translation: CASSRLRRGAVQTNEKLFF.

This chain connects TRBV12-3 or TRBV12-4 to TRBJ2-2, with 7 bases matching TRBD1. Trimming at V came to 6 bases and at J to 0 bases, leaving 4 bases not matched to a gene. This CDR3 spans 15 amino acids. The CDR3 here is CASRMDRSNTGELFF. The CDR3 DNA sequence: TGTGCCAGCAGAATGGACAGGTCGAACACCGGGGAGCTGTTTTTT.

This clonotype was observed a handful of times. CDR3 region: CASSAPETGGYGYTF. CDR3 nucleotide sequence: TGTGCCAGCAGTGCGCCGGAGACAGGGGGATATGGCTACACCTTC. This chain connects TRBV12-3 or TRBV12-4 to TRBJ1-2; 9 bases are shared with TRBD1. V lost 5 bases and J lost 5; bases outside the gene matches: 9. The CDR3 is made up of 15 amino acids.

A word on this clonotype: One junction end does not reproduce the germline sequence, and a read error may be involved. The gene calls are TRBV18 and TRBJ2-1; 9 bases match TRBD2. This CDR3 region has 16 residues. In germline, CDR1 is KGHSH, CDR2 LQKENI. DNA of the CDR3: TGTGACAGCTCACGGGGTAGCGGGAGTTCGTACAATGAGCAGTTCTTC. Translating gives CDSSRGSGSSYNEQFF.

This clonotype has a handful of counts. V and J are TRBV11-2 and TRBJ1-6; D is perhaps TRBD1 (5 bases). Deletions cut 0 bases from V and 13 bases from J, with 10 bases between. CDR1 is SGHAT, CDR2 FQNNGV, per germline. The CDR3 spans 13 residues. CDR3: CASSLEWAGPLHF. CDR3 bases: TGTGCCAGCAGCTTAGAATGGGCAGGGCCCCTCCACTTT. Full variable domain (rest looked up from reference TRBV11-2 and TRBJ1-6): EAGVAQSPRYKIIEKRQSVAFWCNPISGHATLYWYQQILGQGPKLLIQFQNNGVVDDSQLPKDRFSAERLKGVDSTLKIQPAKLEDSAVYLCASSLEWAGPLHFGNGTRLTVT.

This clonotype appeared a few times. The chain uses TRBV6-2 or TRBV6-3 and TRBJ1-1; the D is unclear. Deletions cut 8 bases from V and 3 bases from J, with 16 bases between. The germline gives CDR1 MNHEY, CDR2 SVGEGT. There are 14 residues in the CDR3. In DNA form, the CDR3 reads TGTGCCAGCCGGGTGTTTGGGAGGGACACTGAAGCTTTCTTT. This gives the protein CASRVFGRDTEAFF.

This clonotype was picked up many times. V usage is TRBV7-2 and J usage is TRBJ2-3; TRBD2 might be the D (5 bases). The CDR3 consists of 17 residues. CDR1 and CDR2 (germline): SGHTA, FQGNSA. Trimming cost V 5 bases and J 4 bases, with 22 bases left between them. The CDR3: CASSPRPRGSGADTQYF. The CDR3 DNA follows: TGTGCCAGCAGCCCCCGCCCACGTGGGAGTGGGGCAGATACGCAGTATTTT.

J is TRBJ2-4 and V is TRBV10-2; 7 bases are a match to TRBD2. The J call may be mistaken, given a closer DNA end match to TRBJ2-7. The germline gives CDR1 WSHSY, CDR2 SAAADI. The CDR3 consists of 12 residues. In DNA, the CDR3 is TGCGCCAGCGGGACGGGGGAGGGCGAGCAGTACTTC. Its protein is CASGTGEGEQYF.